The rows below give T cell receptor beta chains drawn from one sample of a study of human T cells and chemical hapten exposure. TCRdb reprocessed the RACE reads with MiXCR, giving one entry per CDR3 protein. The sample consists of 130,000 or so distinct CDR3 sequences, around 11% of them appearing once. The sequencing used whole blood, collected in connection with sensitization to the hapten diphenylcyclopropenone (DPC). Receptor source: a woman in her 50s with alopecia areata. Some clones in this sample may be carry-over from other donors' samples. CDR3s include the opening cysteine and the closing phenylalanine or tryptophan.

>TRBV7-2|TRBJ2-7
CASTPLTSYEQYF
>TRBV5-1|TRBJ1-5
CASSLAGGGNQPQHF
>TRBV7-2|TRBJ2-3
CASSPTGSNTQYF
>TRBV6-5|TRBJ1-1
CASRIPDRPVTEAFF
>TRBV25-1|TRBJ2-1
CASSADLSGEQFF
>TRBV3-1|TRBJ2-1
CASSPGTSLNNEQFF
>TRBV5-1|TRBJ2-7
CASSLGPQYEQYF
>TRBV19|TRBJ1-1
CASSWGQGITEAFF
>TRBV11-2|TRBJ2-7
CASSPGGRSYEQYF
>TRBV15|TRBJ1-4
CATSRDVGPMEKLFF
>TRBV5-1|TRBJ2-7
CASSLSRDASSYEQYF
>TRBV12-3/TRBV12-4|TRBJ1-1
CASRRGFGAFF
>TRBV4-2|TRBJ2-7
CASSRTGGGYEQYF
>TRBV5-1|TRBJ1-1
CASSFQEMNTEAFF
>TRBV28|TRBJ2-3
CASSLSQGPYTQYF
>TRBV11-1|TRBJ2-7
CASSFPRAPYEQYF
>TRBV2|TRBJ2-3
CASRQREGPDTQYF
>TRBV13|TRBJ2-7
CASNQRGLTYEQYF
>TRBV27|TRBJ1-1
CASSHDRANTEAFF
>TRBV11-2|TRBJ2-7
CASSLGAVRYEQYF
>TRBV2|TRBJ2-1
CASSDEQGVFMGEQFF
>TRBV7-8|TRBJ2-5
CASSLGGTSGSRETQYF
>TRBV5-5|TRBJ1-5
CASSLGHRRGNQPQHF
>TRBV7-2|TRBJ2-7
CASSPGAALYEQYF
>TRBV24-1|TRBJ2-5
CATSGGGEETQYF
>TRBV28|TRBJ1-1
CASSFDLAGTEAFF
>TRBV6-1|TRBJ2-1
CASRTVSYNEQFF
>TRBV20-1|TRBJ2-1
CSARTSVNNEQFF
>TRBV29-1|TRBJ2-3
CSVVEDTQYF
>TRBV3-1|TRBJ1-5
CASSPRQGSNQPQHF
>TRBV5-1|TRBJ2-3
CASSLAGTSVDTQYF
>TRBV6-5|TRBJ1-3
CASSPRSSSGNTIYF
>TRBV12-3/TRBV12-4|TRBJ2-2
CASKQGTGELFF
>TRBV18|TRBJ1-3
CASSEGTGSGNTIYF
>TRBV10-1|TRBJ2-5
CASSDGLNQETQYF
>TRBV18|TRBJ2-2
CASSNSQAGRDAGELFF
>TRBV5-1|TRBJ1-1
CASSSGQTLNTEAFF
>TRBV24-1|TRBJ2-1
CATSSRGTSGTNEQFF
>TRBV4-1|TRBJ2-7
CASSQDEWTGEGQYF
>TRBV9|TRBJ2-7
CASSASTSEYEQYF
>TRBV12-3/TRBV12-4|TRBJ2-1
CASSRDRGTHNEQFF
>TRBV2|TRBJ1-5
CASKVGNQPQHF
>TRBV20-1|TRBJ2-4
CSAREGGRTAKNIQYF
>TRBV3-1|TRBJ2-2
CASSQARGPGELFF
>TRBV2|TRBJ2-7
CAGPGGQRGIYEQYF
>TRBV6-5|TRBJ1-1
CASSDGRGCAFF
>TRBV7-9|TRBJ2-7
CASSPPRDNIYEQYF
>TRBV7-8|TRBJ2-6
CASMPPGANVLTF
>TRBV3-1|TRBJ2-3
CASSRDRLATGDTQYF
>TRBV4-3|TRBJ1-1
CASSQRGGRGTEAFF